This T cell receptor beta chain came from a study of OX40 agonist ivuxolimab in advanced cancers. CDR3 length: 16 residues. The V gene's germline CDR1 is LNHDA and CDR2 SQIVND (reference sequence). V trimming: 6 bases; J trimming: 2 bases; junction bases outside the gene matches: 9. Profiling relied on immunoSEQ multiplex PCR, and the TCRdb table lists in-frame clones only, not all of them. Of fewer than 20,000 clones in the sample, about 88% were seen once. The sequence came from an adult with an advanced solid tumor such as melanoma, head and neck, liver or kidney cancer. The input for sequencing was CD4+ or CD8+ T cells sorted from blood, taken in a trial of the OX40 agonist ivuxolimab. The chain carries TRBV19 and TRBJ2-2; 7 bases are a match to TRBD1. Here the CDR3 reads CASRPPLGGNTGELFF. CDR3 nucleotide sequence: TGTGCCAGTAGGCCGCCCCTAGGGGGCAACACCGGGGAGCTGTTTTTT.